The clone carrying this TCR beta chain was observed a single time. Sequencing used immunoSEQ multiplex PCR; TCRdb keeps in-frame clones, though not all of them. This table holds around 300,000 clones, around 89% found once. Germline V gene lookup returns CDR1 KGHSY and CDR2 FQNENV. The CDR3 contains 12 residues. Trimming took off 1 base at V and 7 bases at J, with 4 bases between the two ends. This sample is drawn from a study of Ad26.COV2.S vaccination and SARS-CoV-2 variants. Treatment noted: 15 to 20 received Ad26.COV2.S at low or high dose, single or two shots; 5 received placebo; per-sample allocation not given. Repertoires come from day 63 after the first vaccine or placebo injection. This vaccine is an Ad26 vector that expresses the Wuhan-strain SARS-CoV-2 spike.

The receptor was isolated from a person aged 18-65 years who received the Ad26.COV2.S COVID-19 vaccine or a placebo. The sequences come from peripheral blood, collected in a trial of Ad26.COV2.S vaccine versus placebo. This chain joins TRBV16 and TRBJ2-2; no firm D call. The CDR3 loop reads CASSQFDGELFF. DNA for the CDR3: TGTGCCAGCAGCCAATTTGACGGGGAGCTGTTTTTT.